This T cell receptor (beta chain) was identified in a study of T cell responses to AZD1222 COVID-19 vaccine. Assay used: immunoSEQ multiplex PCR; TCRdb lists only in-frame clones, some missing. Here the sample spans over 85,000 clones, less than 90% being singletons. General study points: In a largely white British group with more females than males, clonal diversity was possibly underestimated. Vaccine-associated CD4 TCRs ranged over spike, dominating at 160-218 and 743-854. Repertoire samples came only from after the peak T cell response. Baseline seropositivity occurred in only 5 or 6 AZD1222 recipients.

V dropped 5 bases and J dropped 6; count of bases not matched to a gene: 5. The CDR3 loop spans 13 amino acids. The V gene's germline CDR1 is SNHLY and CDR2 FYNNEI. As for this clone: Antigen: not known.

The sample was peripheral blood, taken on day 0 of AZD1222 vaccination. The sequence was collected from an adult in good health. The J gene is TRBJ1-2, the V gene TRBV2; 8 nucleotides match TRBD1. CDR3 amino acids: CASSRPTGDGYTF. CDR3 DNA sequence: TGTGCCAGCAGTAGACCGACAGGGGATGGCTACACCTTC.